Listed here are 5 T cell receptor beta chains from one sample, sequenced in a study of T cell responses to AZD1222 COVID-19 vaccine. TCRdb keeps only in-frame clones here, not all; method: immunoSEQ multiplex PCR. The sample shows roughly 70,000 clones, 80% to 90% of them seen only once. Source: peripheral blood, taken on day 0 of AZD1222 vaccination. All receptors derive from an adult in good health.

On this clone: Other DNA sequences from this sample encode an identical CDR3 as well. The CDR3 protein is CASSVEAGGSTDTQYF. In nucleotides, the CDR3 is TGTGCCAGCAGCGTAGAGGCAGGTGGGAGCACAGATACGCAGTATTTT. The chain couples TRBV9 to TRBJ2-3; no clear D gene. V gave up 0 bases and J gave up 0 bases, with 11 bases separating them. The CDR3 loop spans 16 amino acids. Germline CDR1 and CDR2: SGDLS and YYNGEE.

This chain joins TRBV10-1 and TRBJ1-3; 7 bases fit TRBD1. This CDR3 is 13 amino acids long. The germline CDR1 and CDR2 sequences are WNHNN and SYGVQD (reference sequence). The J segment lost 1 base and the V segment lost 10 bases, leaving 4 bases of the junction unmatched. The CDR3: CATDRESGNTIYF. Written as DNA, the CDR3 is TGCGCCACAGACAGGGAATCTGGAAACACCATATATTTT.

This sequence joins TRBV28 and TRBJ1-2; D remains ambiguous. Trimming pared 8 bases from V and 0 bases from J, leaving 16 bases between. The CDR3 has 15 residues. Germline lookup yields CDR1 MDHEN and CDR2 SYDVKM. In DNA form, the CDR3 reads TGTGCCAGCTCCCTCGGGCAGCGAGCTAACTATGGCTACACCTTC. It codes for CASSLGQRANYGYTF.

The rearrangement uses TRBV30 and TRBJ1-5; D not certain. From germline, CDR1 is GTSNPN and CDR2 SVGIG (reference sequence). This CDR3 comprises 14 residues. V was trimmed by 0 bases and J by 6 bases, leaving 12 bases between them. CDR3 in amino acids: CAWSVGGVGQPQHF. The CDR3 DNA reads TGTGCCTGGAGTGTAGGAGGAGTAGGTCAGCCCCAGCATTTT.

The CDR3: CASTLGGANGYTF. CDR3 in DNA: TGTGCCAGCACCTTGGGGGGGGCGAATGGCTACACCTTC. The chain carries TRBV12-3 or TRBV12-4 and TRBJ1-2; maybe TRBD1 (6 bases). V was trimmed by 7 bases and J by 6 bases, leaving 15 bases between them. The CDR3 extends over 13 amino acids.